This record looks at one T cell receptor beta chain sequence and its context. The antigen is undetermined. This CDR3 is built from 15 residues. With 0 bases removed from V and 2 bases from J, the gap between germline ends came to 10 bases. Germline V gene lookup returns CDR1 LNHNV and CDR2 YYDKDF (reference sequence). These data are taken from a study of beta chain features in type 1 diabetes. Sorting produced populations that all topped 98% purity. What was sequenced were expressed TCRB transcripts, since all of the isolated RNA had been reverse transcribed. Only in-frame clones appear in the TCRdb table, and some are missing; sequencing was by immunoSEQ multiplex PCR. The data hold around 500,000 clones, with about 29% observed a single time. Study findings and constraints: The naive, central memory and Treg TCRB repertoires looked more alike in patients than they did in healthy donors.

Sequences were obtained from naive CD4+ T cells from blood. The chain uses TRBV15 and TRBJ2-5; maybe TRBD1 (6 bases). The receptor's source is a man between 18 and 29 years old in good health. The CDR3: CATSRDRGIQETQYF. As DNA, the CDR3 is TGTGCCACCAGCAGAGATAGGGGGATACAAGAGACCCAGTACTTC.